These T cell receptor beta chains were read from a single sample in a study of T-cell memory formation after mild COVID-19. TCRdb fed the 5' RACE reads into MiXCR, producing one record per CDR3 protein. The sample carries 250,000 to 350,000 distinct CDR3 sequences, about 16% recorded once. Sequenced material: PBMCs or a T cell subset sorted from them (not recorded which). The receptors were gathered from a man aged 18 to 30 who had mild COVID-19 (a few samples of this study predate the infection). Cell type and time point are not known. Each CDR3 is given with its conserved first and last residue. A D gene is named only where the DNA matches it firmly. Clone size is given for some rows only: seen once, a few or many times, or a class if the clone is expanded.

D gene: -
V gene: TRBV7-9
clone size: -
J gene: TRBJ1-5
CDR3 protein: CASSFGVQPQHF
CDR3 DNA: TGTGCCAGCAGCTTTGGGGTACAGCCCCAGCATTTT

D gene: -
V gene: TRBV12-3/TRBV12-4
clone size: few
J gene: TRBJ1-1
CDR3 protein: CASSPIRAEAFF
CDR3 DNA: TGTGCCAGCAGTCCCATCCGCGCTGAAGCTTTCTTT

D gene: TRBD1
V gene: TRBV7-2
clone size: -
J gene: TRBJ1-1
CDR3 protein: CASSWGQGDTEAFF
CDR3 DNA: TGTGCCAGCAGCTGGGGACAGGGGGACACTGAAGCTTTCTTT

D gene: -
V gene: TRBV4-2
clone size: few
J gene: TRBJ2-1
CDR3 protein: CASSQEGSTDEQFF
CDR3 DNA: TGTGCCAGCAGCCAAGAGGGATCTACTGATGAGCAGTTCTTC

D gene: TRBD2
V gene: TRBV5-6
clone size: many
J gene: TRBJ2-1
CDR3 protein: CASSLGLAGSYNEQFF
CDR3 DNA: TGTGCCAGCAGCCTAGGACTAGCGGGCTCCTACAATGAGCAGTTCTTC

D gene: -
V gene: TRBV5-8
clone size: -
J gene: TRBJ2-3
CDR3 protein: CASSLPPGPGDTQYF
CDR3 DNA: TGTGCCAGCAGCCTTCCCCCGGGGCCGGGGGATACGCAGTATTTT

D gene: -
V gene: TRBV5-1
clone size: many
J gene: TRBJ2-5
CDR3 protein: CASTSDSSQETQYF
CDR3 DNA: TGCGCCAGCACTTCTGACTCGTCCCAAGAGACCCAGTACTTC

D gene: TRBD1
V gene: TRBV7-8
clone size: few
J gene: TRBJ1-1
CDR3 protein: CASSRGTGFPEAFF
CDR3 DNA: TGTGCCAGCAGCCGAGGGACAGGGTTCCCTGAAGCTTTCTTT

D gene: -
V gene: TRBV7-2
clone size: -
J gene: TRBJ2-1
CDR3 protein: CASSLGGRGADEQFF
CDR3 DNA: TGTGCCAGCAGCTTAGGAGGCAGGGGCGCGGATGAGCAGTTCTTC

D gene: -
V gene: TRBV11-2
clone size: -
J gene: TRBJ1-1
CDR3 protein: CASSLIRGAGTEAFF
CDR3 DNA: TGTGCCAGCAGCTTAATCCGGGGGGCCGGCACTGAAGCTTTCTTT

D gene: -
V gene: TRBV6-2/TRBV6-3
clone size: -
J gene: TRBJ1-5
CDR3 protein: CASSYPGQPQHF
CDR3 DNA: TGTGCCAGCAGTTACCCAGGGCAGCCCCAGCATTTT

D gene: TRBD2
V gene: TRBV7-9
clone size: many
J gene: TRBJ2-7
CDR3 protein: CASSPGSSGLPGHEQYF
CDR3 DNA: TGTGCCAGCAGCCCGGGAAGTAGCGGGCTGCCCGGGCACGAGCAGTACTTC

D gene: -
V gene: TRBV20-1
clone size: few
J gene: TRBJ1-5
CDR3 protein: CSADARGNQPQHF
CDR3 DNA: TGCAGTGCGGACGCACGGGGTAATCAGCCCCAGCATTTT

D gene: -
V gene: TRBV5-1
clone size: -
J gene: TRBJ2-5
CDR3 protein: CASSLDFVETQYF
CDR3 DNA: TGCGCCAGCAGCTTGGATTTCGTAGAGACCCAGTACTTC

D gene: TRBD2
V gene: TRBV4-2
clone size: -
J gene: TRBJ2-1
CDR3 protein: CASSQGGFGTTYSYNEQFF
CDR3 DNA: TGTGCCAGCAGCCAAGGGGGTTTCGGGACTACCTACTCCTACAATGAGCAGTTCTTC

D gene: -
V gene: TRBV4-3
clone size: -
J gene: TRBJ1-2
CDR3 protein: CASSQGRGGNYGYTF
CDR3 DNA: TGCGCCAGCAGCCAAGGGCGGGGCGGAAACTATGGCTACACCTTC

D gene: -
V gene: TRBV7-9
clone size: -
J gene: TRBJ1-1
CDR3 protein: CASSPGGRLGTEAFF
CDR3 DNA: TGTGCCAGCAGCCCCGGGGGCAGGTTGGGCACTGAAGCTTTCTTT

D gene: -
V gene: TRBV4-2
clone size: few
J gene: TRBJ2-2
CDR3 protein: CASSQEDLNTGELFF
CDR3 DNA: TGTGCCAGCAGCCAGGAGGACTTAAACACCGGGGAGCTGTTTTTT

D gene: -
V gene: TRBV12-3/TRBV12-4
clone size: -
J gene: TRBJ2-1
CDR3 protein: CASAPGRDEQFF
CDR3 DNA: TGTGCCAGCGCCCCAGGGCGCGATGAGCAGTTCTTC

D gene: TRBD2
V gene: TRBV20-1
clone size: -
J gene: TRBJ2-5
CDR3 protein: CSARRLAGRETQYF
CDR3 DNA: TGCAGTGCTAGAAGGCTAGCGGGACGAGAGACCCAGTACTTC

D gene: TRBD1
V gene: TRBV4-2
clone size: many
J gene: TRBJ2-1
CDR3 protein: CASSQEIGTGGNEQFF
CDR3 DNA: TGTGCCAGCAGCCAGGAAATCGGGACAGGGGGCAATGAGCAGTTCTTC

D gene: -
V gene: TRBV12-3/TRBV12-4
clone size: -
J gene: TRBJ1-5
CDR3 protein: CASSKPGLWDQPQHF
CDR3 DNA: TGTGCCAGCAGTAAGCCGGGACTCTGGGATCAGCCCCAGCATTTT

D gene: -
V gene: TRBV3-1
clone size: few
J gene: TRBJ2-1
CDR3 protein: CASSQARLGASGNEQFF
CDR3 DNA: TGTGCCAGCAGCCAGGCTCGACTAGGGGCATCAGGAAATGAGCAGTTCTTC

D gene: TRBD1
V gene: TRBV5-1
clone size: few
J gene: TRBJ2-2
CDR3 protein: CASSDPGQGIGELFF
CDR3 DNA: TGCGCCAGCAGCGACCCGGGACAGGGGATCGGGGAGCTGTTTTTT

D gene: TRBD1
V gene: TRBV20-1
clone size: -
J gene: TRBJ2-6
CDR3 protein: CSARSTGGTGANVLTF
CDR3 DNA: TGCAGTGCTAGATCGACAGGGGGTACAGGGGCCAACGTCCTGACTTTC

D gene: TRBD1
V gene: TRBV30
clone size: many
J gene: TRBJ2-7
CDR3 protein: CAWGTGYEQYF
CDR3 DNA: TGTGCCTGGGGGACAGGCTACGAGCAGTACTTC

D gene: TRBD2
V gene: TRBV7-9
clone size: few
J gene: TRBJ2-1
CDR3 protein: CASSSSSGGTYNEQFF
CDR3 DNA: TGTGCCAGCAGCTCCTCTAGCGGGGGGACCTACAATGAGCAGTTCTTC

D gene: -
V gene: TRBV5-1
clone size: -
J gene: TRBJ1-1
CDR3 protein: CASRGPLNTEAFF
CDR3 DNA: TGCGCCAGCAGAGGCCCACTGAACACTGAAGCTTTCTTT

D gene: TRBD2
V gene: TRBV6-4
clone size: -
J gene: TRBJ2-5
CDR3 protein: CASSDLEVAGGQQETQYF
CDR3 DNA: TGTGCCAGCAGTGACCTGGAGGTGGCGGGGGGCCAGCAAGAGACCCAGTACTTC

D gene: TRBD2
V gene: TRBV7-2
clone size: -
J gene: TRBJ2-7
CDR3 protein: CASSLLGTSSHEQYF
CDR3 DNA: TGTGCCAGCAGTTTATTAGGGACTAGCTCCCACGAGCAGTACTTC

D gene: TRBD1
V gene: TRBV24-1
clone size: many
J gene: TRBJ2-1
CDR3 protein: CATSETGGSYNEQFF
CDR3 DNA: TGTGCCACCAGTGAGACAGGGGGCTCCTACAATGAGCAGTTCTTC

D gene: -
V gene: TRBV7-3
clone size: -
J gene: TRBJ2-2
CDR3 protein: CASSPTSGSGELFF
CDR3 DNA: TGTGCCAGCAGCCCGACCTCAGGCTCTGGGGAGCTGTTTTTT

D gene: -
V gene: TRBV27
clone size: -
J gene: TRBJ1-1
CDR3 protein: CASSYIGARRAFF
CDR3 DNA: TGTGCCAGCAGTTATATAGGGGCCCGTAGAGCTTTCTTT

D gene: -
V gene: TRBV7-6
clone size: few
J gene: TRBJ1-1
CDR3 protein: CASSFGQKNTEAFF
CDR3 DNA: TGTGCCAGCAGCTTCGGCCAGAAGAACACTGAAGCTTTCTTT

D gene: TRBD2
V gene: TRBV7-2
clone size: few
J gene: TRBJ2-1
CDR3 protein: CASSSPAGGFYNEQFF
CDR3 DNA: TGTGCCAGCAGCTCACCAGCGGGGGGGTTTTACAATGAGCAGTTCTTC

D gene: -
V gene: TRBV19
clone size: few
J gene: TRBJ2-1
CDR3 protein: CASSIGPRGEQFF
CDR3 DNA: TGTGCCAGTAGTATCGGACCGAGGGGTGAGCAGTTCTTC

D gene: -
V gene: TRBV7-2
clone size: -
J gene: TRBJ2-5
CDR3 protein: CASSIWWETQYF
CDR3 DNA: TGTGCCAGCAGCATATGGTGGGAGACCCAGTACTTC

D gene: -
V gene: TRBV6-1
clone size: few
J gene: TRBJ2-6
CDR3 protein: CASIRDSGANVLTF
CDR3 DNA: TGTGCCAGCATTCGGGATTCTGGGGCCAACGTCCTGACTTTC

D gene: -
V gene: TRBV7-2
clone size: -
J gene: TRBJ1-5
CDR3 protein: CASSLAMGNQPQHF
CDR3 DNA: TGTGCCAGCAGCTTAGCGATGGGCAATCAGCCCCAGCATTTT

D gene: TRBD1
V gene: TRBV5-1
clone size: -
J gene: TRBJ1-1
CDR3 protein: CASSLDRGSTEAFF
CDR3 DNA: TGCGCCAGCAGCTTGGACAGGGGTAGCACTGAAGCTTTCTTT

D gene: -
V gene: TRBV19
clone size: -
J gene: TRBJ2-3
CDR3 protein: CASSITAARGDTQYF
CDR3 DNA: TGTGCCAGTAGTATAACGGCGGCCCGGGGGGATACGCAGTATTTT

D gene: TRBD2
V gene: TRBV5-1
clone size: few
J gene: TRBJ2-5
CDR3 protein: CASSLDPPGLARETQYF
CDR3 DNA: TGCGCCAGCAGCTTGGATCCCCCCGGACTAGCACGAGAGACCCAGTACTTC

D gene: -
V gene: TRBV6-4
clone size: many
J gene: TRBJ2-2
CDR3 protein: CASSLGQSTGELFF
CDR3 DNA: TGTGCCAGCAGCCTCGGACAGTCAACCGGGGAGCTGTTTTTT

D gene: -
V gene: TRBV7-9
clone size: -
J gene: TRBJ2-4
CDR3 protein: CASSDSTIQYF
CDR3 DNA: TGTGCCAGCAGTGATTCAACGATTCAGTACTTC

D gene: -
V gene: TRBV7-9
clone size: many
J gene: TRBJ2-1
CDR3 protein: CASSFRGDEQFF
CDR3 DNA: TGTGCCAGCAGCTTCAGGGGCGATGAGCAGTTCTTC

D gene: TRBD2
V gene: TRBV20-1
clone size: -
J gene: TRBJ2-2
CDR3 protein: CSIPRGVGGELFF
CDR3 DNA: TGCAGTATACCCCGGGGGGTAGGCGGGGAGCTGTTTTTT

D gene: -
V gene: TRBV6-6
clone size: -
J gene: TRBJ2-3
CDR3 protein: CASSYFDNYASTDTQYF
CDR3 DNA: TGTGCCAGCAGTTACTTCGATAATTATGCTAGCACAGATACGCAGTATTTT

D gene: -
V gene: TRBV4-3
clone size: -
J gene: TRBJ2-2
CDR3 protein: CASSQEESLGDITGELFF
CDR3 DNA: TGCGCCAGCAGCCAAGAGGAGTCTTTGGGGGATATCACCGGGGAGCTGTTTTTT

D gene: -
V gene: TRBV20-1
clone size: few
J gene: TRBJ2-5
CDR3 protein: CSARKGQWGRQETQYF
CDR3 DNA: TGCAGTGCTCGAAAAGGACAGTGGGGAAGGCAAGAGACCCAGTACTTC

D gene: -
V gene: TRBV11-2
clone size: -
J gene: TRBJ2-1
CDR3 protein: CASSRSVVADHNEQFF
CDR3 DNA: TGTGCCAGCAGCCGTTCCGTAGTAGCGGATCACAATGAGCAGTTCTTC

D gene: TRBD2
V gene: TRBV2
clone size: -
J gene: TRBJ2-3
CDR3 protein: CASSSLGLVAQYF
CDR3 DNA: TGTGCCAGCAGTTCCCTGGGACTAGTGGCGCAGTATTTT

D gene: -
V gene: TRBV20-1
clone size: -
J gene: TRBJ1-4
CDR3 protein: CSARGKRSGEATNEKLFF
CDR3 DNA: TGCAGTGCTAGAGGAAAACGTTCGGGGGAAGCGACTAATGAAAAACTGTTTTTT

D gene: -
V gene: TRBV7-9
clone size: few
J gene: TRBJ2-1
CDR3 protein: CASSLGGLQSYNEQFF
CDR3 DNA: TGTGCCAGCAGCTTAGGGGGACTCCAATCCTACAATGAGCAGTTCTTC

D gene: -
V gene: TRBV11-1
clone size: few
J gene: TRBJ2-3
CDR3 protein: CASSPRTITRNAQYF
CDR3 DNA: TGTGCCAGCAGCCCCCGGACAATAACTAGGAATGCCCAGTATTTT